This T cell receptor beta chain was found in a study of blood T cell repertoires in COVID-19 (dated by TCRdb to the early 2020s). Concerning the study at large: The collaborator samples originated in the United States, Italy and Spain and spanned the acute and convalescent phases of COVID-19. The prospective study material was composed of cDNA or gDNA derived from T cells, B-cell-depleted T cells, or PBMCs. The dataset comprised deeply sampled blood TCRbeta repertoires from subjects exposed to, actively infected with, or recovered from COVID-19. The repertoires were released in a freely available public database meant as a resource for research on the immune response to SARS-CoV-2. The samples were drawn from two sources: the first 160 participants of the ongoing ImmuneRACE study, and over 1,000 subjects contributed by 6 global collaborators. Sample metadata almost always included a de-identified subject ID, COVID-19 status, age in years and sex. Where HLA class I and class II types were available, the types were taken from metadata supplied by the sample provider, not from assay-based typing.

Each collaborating institution followed its own protocols to collect whole blood in K2EDTA tubes. Collaborator samples were shipped for TCRbeta analysis as frozen whole blood, isolated PBMCs, or DNA extracted from either sample type. This clone qualifies as medium-sized (0.01 to 0.1%). Its antigen is currently not known. No base-level quality is on record; no much larger clone is a single base apart. Trimming costs V 5 bases and J 3 bases, and their ends lie 7 bases apart. Per the germline V gene (reference sequence), MNHNY is the CDR1 and SVGAGI is the CDR2. From the cysteine through the phenylalanine, the CDR3 covers 12 amino acids. Kept here is only the CDR3 DNA, which spans 36 bases and is read in frame from base 1. TCRbeta CDR3 regions were amplified from genomic DNA using the immunoSEQ Assay, a bias-controlled multiplex PCR. Regarding the original processing steps: Within the assay, amplification of reference gene primers was used to estimate how many nucleated cells each sample contained. To quantify the absolute abundance of each unique TCRbeta CDR3 rearrangement, sequence reads were collapsed and filtered. For each sample, productive Simpson clonality was calculated by taking the square root of Simpson's diversity index across productive rearrangements. Imported from immuneACCESS, the table was reduced by TCRdb to in-frame sequences with V and J called. These copies leave out some clones; in studies compared against another copy, an unresolved V gene accounts for under half, and the cause of the remainder is not known. The DNA was the basis for D and trimming; V, J and clone size are from that table. This sample holds over 30,000 clones; roughly 80% were observed only once. Roughly 14% of the sample rests with the top ten.

General conclusions and limits of the study: Clinical and demographic metadata were provided uncurated, with the amount varying by source and participant.

The clonotype comes from a man older than 75 with active or convalescent COVID-19. Sequencing used peripheral blood. The chain is assembled from TRBV6-6 and TRBJ2-5; possibly the D gene is TRBD1, per 5 matching bases. The CDR3 region: CASSNRKETQYF. The nucleotide sequence is TGTGCCAGCAGTAACAGGAAAGAGACCCAGTACTTC.